Presented here are 18 T cell receptor beta chains from one specimen sequenced in a study of neoadjuvant anti-PD-1 for oral cavity cancer. The repertoire was sequenced with immunoSEQ multiplex PCR; TCRdb's copy has only in-frame clones and lacks some. Of some 10,000 clones listed, under 70% are singletons. The time point: after neoadjuvant nivolumab, at surgical resection. Sequenced here: PBMCs, sampled after nivolumab (anti-PD-1) treatment. The origin of the receptors is a person aged 35 to 85 with oral cavity squamous cell carcinoma.

The chain is built from TRBV19 and TRBJ2-1; D possibly uses TRBD1 or TRBD2 (5 bases each). Germline assignment: CDR1 LNHDA and CDR2 SQIVND (reference sequence). The CDR3 covers 16 residues. Between the trimmed V and J ends, which lost 3 bases and 7 bases, there was a span of 19 bases. The CDR3 sequence: CASSITGTRVGNEQFF. In DNA, the CDR3 is TGTGCCAGTAGTATCACCGGGACCCGGGTTGGAAATGAGCAGTTCTTC.

The chain has TRBV7-3 and TRBJ2-2, with D perhaps TRBD2 (6 bases). The V gene's germline CDR1 is SGHTA and CDR2 FQGTGA. This CDR3 has 17 residues. V lost 2 bases and J lost 0, with 13 bases in between. The CDR3 loop reads CASSLYGGTPNTGELFF. The CDR3 coding sequence is TGTGCCAGCAGCTTATACGGAGGGACCCCGAACACCGGGGAGCTGTTTTTT.

This clone was counted between two and nine times. The chain combines TRBV27 with TRBJ1-2; D uncertain. Germline assignment: CDR1 MNHEY and CDR2 SMNVEV (reference sequence). V gave up 1 base and J gave up 2 bases, with 14 bases separating them. The CDR3 has 16 residues. The CDR3 bases are TGTGCCAGCAGTTTATTGGAGGGAGGGTTGAACTATGGCTACACCTTC. It yields the protein CASSLLEGGLNYGYTF.

V gene TRBV6-4 combines with J gene TRBJ2-3; 9 bases align to TRBD1. This CDR3 is 15 amino acids long. The V and J ends lost 7 bases and 5 bases, in that order; junction bases with no gene match: 10. Germline V lookup: CDR1 MRHNA, CDR2 SNTAGT. CDR3 nucleotide sequence: TGTGCCAGCAACCCACAGGGGGCGGGGAAAGATACGCAGTATTTT. Protein product: CASNPQGAGKDTQYF.

This chain links TRBV5-1 with TRBJ2-1, with 14 bases that match TRBD2. Germline lookup yields CDR1 SGHRS and CDR2 YFSETQ. The V and J ends lost 3 bases and 9 bases, in that order; junction bases with no gene match: 8. The CDR3 spans 16 residues. The CDR3: CASSWGTSGSRGEQFF. CDR3 nucleotide sequence: TGCGCCAGCAGCTGGGGGACTAGCGGGAGTAGGGGTGAGCAGTTCTTC.

The V and J genes are TRBV10-2 and TRBJ2-7; the D gene is possibly TRBD2 (6 bases). Trimming removed 0 bases at V and 0 bases at J, with 12 bases between. The germline V gene encodes CDR1 WSHSY and CDR2 SAAADI. The CDR3 consists of 16 residues. The CDR3 loop is CASSESGGDGSYEQYF. Written as DNA, the CDR3 is TGCGCCAGCAGTGAGTCGGGCGGGGACGGCTCCTACGAGCAGTACTTC.

The gene calls are TRBV7-2 and TRBJ1-3; tentative D call: TRBD1 (5 bases). The CDR3 covers 15 residues. CDR1 SGHTA and CDR2 FQGNSA come from the germline V gene. V shed 5 bases and J shed 3 bases, with 14 bases lying between them. The CDR3 DNA reads TGTGCCAGCAGCACCCCGGGGGTCGTTGGAAACACCATATATTTT. It translates to CASSTPGVVGNTIYF.

V gene TRBV4-2 combines with J gene TRBJ1-5, with D possibly matching TRBD1 (6 bases). This CDR3 contains 15 residues. V was pared by 0 bases and J by 5 bases, with 11 bases between. The germline V gene encodes CDR1 LGHNA and CDR2 YNFKEQ. The CDR3 protein is CASSQDEQGDQPQHF. The CDR3 bases are TGTGCCAGCAGCCAAGACGAACAGGGAGATCAGCCCCAGCATTTT.

The chain has TRBV9 and TRBJ2-7; D may be TRBD1 (5 bases). CDR1 is SGDLS and CDR2 is YYNGEE in the germline V gene. This CDR3 comprises 13 residues. V was cut by 0 bases and J by 9 bases, with 13 bases left in between. For the CDR3, the DNA is TGTGCCAGCAGCGTAGGTCCCTCCCAGGGGCAGTACTTC. Translation: CASSVGPSQGQYF.

V is TRBV6-6 and J is TRBJ2-7; 7 bases fit TRBD1. Germline CDR1 and CDR2: MNHNY and SVGAGI (reference sequence). The CDR3 consists of 15 residues. With 7 bases clipped from V and 2 bases from J, the junction kept 11 bases outside the gene matches. CDR3 residues: CASTPTGTQAYEQYF. The CDR3 DNA reads as TGTGCCAGCACCCCGACAGGGACGCAAGCCTACGAGCAGTACTTC.

The V gene is TRBV28, the J gene TRBJ1-4; 8 bases are a match to TRBD1. The CDR3 contains 14 residues. Trimming at V came to 5 bases and at J to 5 bases, leaving 4 bases not matched to a gene. Per germline, CDR1 MDHEN and CDR2 SYDVKM. The CDR3 DNA sequence: TGTGCCAGCAGTCGAAGGACAGGGAATGAAAAACTGTTTTTT. Its translation: CASSRRTGNEKLFF.

The V call is TRBV6-6, the J call TRBJ2-1; D call uncertain. The CDR3 is 9 residues long. Trimming removed 7 bases at V and 9 bases at J, with 4 bases between. CDR1 is MNHNY, CDR2 SVGAGI, per germline (reference sequence). The CDR3: CASNLEQFF. The CDR3 nucleotides are TGTGCCAGCAATCTTGAGCAGTTCTTC.

V gene TRBV7-9 combines with J gene TRBJ1-1; possible D gene TRBD1, 6 bases. The V end lost 7 bases, the J end lost 4 bases, and 16 bases lay between the germline ends. Germline CDR1 and CDR2: SEHNR and FQNEAQ (reference sequence). This CDR3 has 14 residues. The CDR3 protein is CASTHDRRGTEAFF. CDR3 nucleotides: TGTGCCAGCACCCATGACAGGCGGGGCACTGAAGCTTTCTTT.

This clone was observed a single time. The CDR3 nucleotides read TGTGCCAGCAGTTTGACGGCGAGCTCCTACGAGCAGTACTTC. This encodes CASSLTASSYEQYF. This sequence joins TRBV27 and TRBJ2-7, with D uncertain. The CDR3 extends over 14 amino acids. V shed 3 bases and J shed 0 bases, with 9 bases lying between them. CDR1 MNHEY and CDR2 SMNVEV come from the germline V gene (reference sequence).

A remark on this clone: The junction does not match germline at one end; this may be a read error. V gene TRBV7-2 combines with J gene TRBJ2-7; TRBD2 aligns across 10 bases. The germline V gene encodes CDR1 SGHTA and CDR2 FQGNSA. The CDR3 consists of 14 residues. CDR3 residues: CASSLEAGGLPFRF. The CDR3 nucleotides read TGTGCCAGCAGCTTAGAAGCGGGGGGGCTACCTTTTCGCTTC.

The chain couples TRBV25-1 to TRBJ2-5, with 13 bases identical to TRBD2. Trimming at V came to 6 bases and at J to 3 bases, leaving 13 bases not matched to a gene. The germline CDR1 and CDR2 sequences are MGHDK and SYGVNS. This CDR3 region has 18 residues. Here the CDR3 reads CASSSRLAGGSRKETQYF. DNA for the CDR3: TGTGCCAGCAGCTCTAGACTAGCGGGAGGATCTAGGAAAGAGACCCAGTACTTC.

The chain is built from TRBV30 and TRBJ1-1; 7 nucleotides agree with TRBD1. CDR1 and CDR2 from the germline V gene are GTSNPN and SVGIG (reference sequence). The CDR3 has 13 amino acids. V was clipped by 4 bases and J by 2 bases; unmatched bases: 4. The CDR3 region is CAWNRGVNTEAFF. As DNA, the CDR3 is TGTGCCTGGAACAGGGGAGTTAACACTGAAGCTTTCTTT. The complete variable domain, with remaining parts taken from reference TRBV30 and TRBJ1-1, reads SQTIHQWPATLVQPVGSPLSLECTVEGTSNPNLYWYRQAAGRGLQLLFYSVGIGQISSEVPQNLSASRPQDRQFILSSKKLLLSDSGFYLCAWNRGVNTEAFFGQGTRLTVV.

This chain links TRBV28 with TRBJ2-5; 13 positions match TRBD2. The V gene end was trimmed by 8 bases and the J gene end by 4 bases; junction bases not matched to a gene: 10. This CDR3 contains 16 residues. Germline-derived CDR1 and CDR2 are MDHEN and SYDVKM. This chain's CDR3 is CASLPPGLAGRETQYF. CDR3 in DNA: TGTGCCAGCTTACCACCGGGACTAGCGGGACGAGAGACCCAGTACTTC.